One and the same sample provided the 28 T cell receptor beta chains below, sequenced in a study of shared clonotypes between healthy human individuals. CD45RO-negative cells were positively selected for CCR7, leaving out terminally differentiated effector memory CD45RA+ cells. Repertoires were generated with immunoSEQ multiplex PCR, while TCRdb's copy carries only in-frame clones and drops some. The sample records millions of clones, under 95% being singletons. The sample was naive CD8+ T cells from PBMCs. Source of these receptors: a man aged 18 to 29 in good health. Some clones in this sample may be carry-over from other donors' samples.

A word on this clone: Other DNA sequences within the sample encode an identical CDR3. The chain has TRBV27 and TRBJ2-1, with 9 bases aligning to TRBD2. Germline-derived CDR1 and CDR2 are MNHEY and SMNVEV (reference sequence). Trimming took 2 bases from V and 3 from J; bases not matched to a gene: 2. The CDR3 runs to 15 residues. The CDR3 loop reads CASSLAGGGYNEQFF. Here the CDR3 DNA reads TGTGCCAGCAGTTTAGCGGGAGGGGGCTACAATGAGCAGTTCTTC.

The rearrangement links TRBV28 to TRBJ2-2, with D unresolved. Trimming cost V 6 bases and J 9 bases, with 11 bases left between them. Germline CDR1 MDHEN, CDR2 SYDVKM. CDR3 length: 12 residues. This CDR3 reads CASSEPPRELFF. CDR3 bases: TGTGCCAGCAGCGAACCCCCCAGGGAGCTGTTTTTT.

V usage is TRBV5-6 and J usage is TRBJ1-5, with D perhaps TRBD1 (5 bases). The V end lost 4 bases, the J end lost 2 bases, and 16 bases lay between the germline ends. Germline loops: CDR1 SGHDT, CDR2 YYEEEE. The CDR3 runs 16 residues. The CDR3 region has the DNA TGTGCCAGCAGCATGGGGCCGCCCGGAGGCAATCAGCCCCAGCATTTT. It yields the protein CASSMGPPGGNQPQHF. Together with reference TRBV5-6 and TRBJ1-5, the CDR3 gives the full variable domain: DAGVTQSPTHLIKTRGQQVTLRCSPKSGHDTVSWYQQALGQGPQFIFQYYEEEERQRGNFPDRFSGHQFPNYSSELNVNALLLGDSALYLCASSMGPPGGNQPQHFGDGTRLSIL.

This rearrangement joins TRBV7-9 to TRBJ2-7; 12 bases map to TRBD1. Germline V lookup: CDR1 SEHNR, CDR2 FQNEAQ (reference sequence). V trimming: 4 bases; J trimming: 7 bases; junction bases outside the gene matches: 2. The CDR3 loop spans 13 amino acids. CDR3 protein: CASSWDRGLEQYF. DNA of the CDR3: TGTGCCAGCAGCTGGGACAGGGGGCTTGAGCAGTACTTC.

The CDR3 is CASSLSRTDGNTIYF. The CDR3 DNA sequence: TGTGCCAGCAGTTTATCCAGGACAGATGGAAACACCATATATTTT. The V and J genes are TRBV28 and TRBJ1-3, with a tentative D call TRBD1 (6 bases). Trimming removed 1 base at V and 3 bases at J, with 10 bases between. Germline CDR1 and CDR2: MDHEN and SYDVKM. The CDR3 covers 15 residues.

CDR3 coding DNA: TGTGCCAGTAGTCTATGGACCGCAGGGGGTCCCACTGAAGCTTTCTTT. This translates into CASSLWTAGGPTEAFF. This chain uses TRBV19 with TRBJ1-1; 7 bases are shared with TRBD1. The junction had 13 bases not matched to a gene; V was cut back by 5 bases and J by 4 bases. The germline V gene has CDR1 LNHDA and CDR2 SQIVND (reference sequence). This CDR3 region has 16 residues.

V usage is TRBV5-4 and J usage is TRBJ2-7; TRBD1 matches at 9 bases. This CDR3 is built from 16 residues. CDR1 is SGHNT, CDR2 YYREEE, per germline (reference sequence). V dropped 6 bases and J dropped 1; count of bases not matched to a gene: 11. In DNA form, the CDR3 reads TGTGCCAGCACAGACGTCCGGGACAGGGTTTCCTACGAGCAGTACTTC. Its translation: CASTDVRDRVSYEQYF.

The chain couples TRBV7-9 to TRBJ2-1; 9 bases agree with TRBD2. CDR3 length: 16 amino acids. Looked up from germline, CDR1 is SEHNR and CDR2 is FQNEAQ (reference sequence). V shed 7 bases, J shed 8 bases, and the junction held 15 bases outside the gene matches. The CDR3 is CASNHRPAGGFDEQFF. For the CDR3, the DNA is TGTGCCAGCAATCACCGGCCTGCGGGAGGGTTCGATGAGCAGTTCTTC. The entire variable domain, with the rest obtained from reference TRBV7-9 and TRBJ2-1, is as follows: DTGVSQNPRHKITKRGQNVTFRCDPISEHNRLYWYRQTLGQGPEFLTYFQNEAQLEKSRLLSDRFSAERPKGSFSTLEIQRTEQGDSAMYLCASNHRPAGGFDEQFFGPGTRLTVL.

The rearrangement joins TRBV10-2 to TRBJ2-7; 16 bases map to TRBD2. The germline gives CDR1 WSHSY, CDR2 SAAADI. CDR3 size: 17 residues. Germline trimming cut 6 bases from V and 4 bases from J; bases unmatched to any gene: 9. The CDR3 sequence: CASRAGLAGGPSYEQYF. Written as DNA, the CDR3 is TGCGCCAGCAGAGCGGGACTAGCGGGAGGGCCCAGTTACGAGCAGTACTTC.

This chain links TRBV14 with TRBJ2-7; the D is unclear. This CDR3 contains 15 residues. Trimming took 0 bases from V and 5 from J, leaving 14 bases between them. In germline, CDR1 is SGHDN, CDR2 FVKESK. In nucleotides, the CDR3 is TGTGCCAGCAGCCAAGATCGGCGGCCGCTGGACGAGCAGTACTTC. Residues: CASSQDRRPLDEQYF.

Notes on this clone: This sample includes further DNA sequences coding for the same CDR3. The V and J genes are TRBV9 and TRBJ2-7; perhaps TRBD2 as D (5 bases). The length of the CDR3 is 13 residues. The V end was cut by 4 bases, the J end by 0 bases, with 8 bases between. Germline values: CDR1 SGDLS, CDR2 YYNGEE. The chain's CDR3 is CASSSGLSYEQYF. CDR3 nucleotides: TGTGCCAGCAGCTCTGGACTCTCCTACGAGCAGTACTTC.

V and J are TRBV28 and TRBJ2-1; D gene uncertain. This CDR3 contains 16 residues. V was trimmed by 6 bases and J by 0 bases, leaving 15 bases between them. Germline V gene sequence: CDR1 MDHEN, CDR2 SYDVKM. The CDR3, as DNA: TGTGCCAGCAGCTTCTACGTCTCGAGCTCCTACAATGAGCAGTTCTTC. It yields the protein CASSFYVSSSYNEQFF.

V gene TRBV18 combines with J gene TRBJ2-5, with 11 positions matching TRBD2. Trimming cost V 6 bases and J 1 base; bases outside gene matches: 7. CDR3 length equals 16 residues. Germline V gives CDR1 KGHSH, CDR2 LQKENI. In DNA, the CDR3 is TGTGCCAGCTCGGTTGGGACTAGCGGATTCCAAGAGACCCAGTACTTC. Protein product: CASSVGTSGFQETQYF.

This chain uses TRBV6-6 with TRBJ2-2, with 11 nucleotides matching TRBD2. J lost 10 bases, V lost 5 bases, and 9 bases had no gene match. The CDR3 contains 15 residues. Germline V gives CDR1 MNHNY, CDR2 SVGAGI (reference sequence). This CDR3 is CASSTGTSGSAELFF. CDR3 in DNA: TGTGCCAGCAGTACCGGGACTAGCGGATCTGCGGAGCTGTTTTTT.

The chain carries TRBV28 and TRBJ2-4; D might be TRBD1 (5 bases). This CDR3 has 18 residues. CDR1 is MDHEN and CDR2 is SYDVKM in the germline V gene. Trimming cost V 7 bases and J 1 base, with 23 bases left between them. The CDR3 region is CASTTPAIDSSAKNIQYF. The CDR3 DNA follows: TGTGCCAGCACTACCCCAGCAATAGACAGTTCGGCCAAAAACATTCAGTACTTC.

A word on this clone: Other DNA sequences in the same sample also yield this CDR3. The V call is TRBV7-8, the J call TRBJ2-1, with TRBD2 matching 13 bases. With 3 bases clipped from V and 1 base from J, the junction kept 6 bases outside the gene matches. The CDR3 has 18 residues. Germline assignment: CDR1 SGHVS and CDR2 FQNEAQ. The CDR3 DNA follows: TGTGCCAGCAGCTTCGGACTAGCGGGAGCCTCTTCCTACAATGAGCAGTTCTTC. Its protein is CASSFGLAGASSYNEQFF.

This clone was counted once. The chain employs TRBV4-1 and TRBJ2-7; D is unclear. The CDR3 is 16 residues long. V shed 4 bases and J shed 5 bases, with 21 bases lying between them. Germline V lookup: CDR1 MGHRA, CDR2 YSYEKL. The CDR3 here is CASSLKPTALGNEQYF. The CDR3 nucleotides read TGCGCCAGCAGCCTTAAGCCGACCGCCTTAGGCAACGAGCAGTACTTC.

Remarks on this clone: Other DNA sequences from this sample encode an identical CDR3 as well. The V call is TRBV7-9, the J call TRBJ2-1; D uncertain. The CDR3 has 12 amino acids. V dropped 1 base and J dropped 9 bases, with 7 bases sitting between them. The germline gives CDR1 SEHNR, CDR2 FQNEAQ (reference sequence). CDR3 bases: TGTGCCAGCAGCTTAGGGCTGGGTGAGCAGTTCTTC. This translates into CASSLGLGEQFF.

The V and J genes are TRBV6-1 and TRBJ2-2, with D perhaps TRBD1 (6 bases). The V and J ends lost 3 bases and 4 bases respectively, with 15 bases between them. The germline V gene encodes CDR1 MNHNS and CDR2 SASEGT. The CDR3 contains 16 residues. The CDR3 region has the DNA TGTGCCAGCAGTGACGATTACAGGGATCGCACCGGGGAGCTGTTTTTT. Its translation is CASSDDYRDRTGELFF.

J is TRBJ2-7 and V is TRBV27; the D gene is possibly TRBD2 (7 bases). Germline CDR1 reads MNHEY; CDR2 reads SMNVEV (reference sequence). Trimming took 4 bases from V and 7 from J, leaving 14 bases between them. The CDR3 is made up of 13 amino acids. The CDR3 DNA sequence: TGTGCCAGCAGTTGGGGGGGCGGAAAAGAGCAGTACTTC. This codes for CASSWGGGKEQYF.

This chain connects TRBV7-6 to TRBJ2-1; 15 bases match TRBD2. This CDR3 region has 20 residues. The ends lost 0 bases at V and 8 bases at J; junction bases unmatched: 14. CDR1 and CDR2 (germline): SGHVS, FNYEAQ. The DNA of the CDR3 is TGTGCCAGCAGCTTAGCCCTCGGACTAGCGGGAGGGCTGGTCATCGATGAGCAGTTCTTC. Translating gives CASSLALGLAGGLVIDEQFF.

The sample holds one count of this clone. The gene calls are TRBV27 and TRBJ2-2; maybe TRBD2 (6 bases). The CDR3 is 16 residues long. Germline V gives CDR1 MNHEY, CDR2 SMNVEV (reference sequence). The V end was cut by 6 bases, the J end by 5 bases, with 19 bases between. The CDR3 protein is CASSPLGGERTGELFF. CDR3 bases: TGTGCCAGCAGCCCCCTAGGCGGGGAGAGAACCGGGGAGCTGTTTTTT.

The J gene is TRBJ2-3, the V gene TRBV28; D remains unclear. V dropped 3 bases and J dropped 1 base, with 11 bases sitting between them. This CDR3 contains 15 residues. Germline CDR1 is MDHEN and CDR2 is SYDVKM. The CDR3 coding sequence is TGTGCCAGCAGTTTTCGTTCCTTAGGCACAGATACGCAGTATTTT. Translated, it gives CASSFRSLGTDTQYF.

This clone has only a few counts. The CDR3 here is CASSRSGSGNTIYF. DNA of the CDR3: TGTGCCAGCAGCCGGTCGGGGTCTGGAAACACCATATATTTT. The gene calls are TRBV11-3 and TRBJ1-3; the D is unclear. Per germline, CDR1 SGHNT and CDR2 YENEEA. The length of the CDR3 is 14 residues. Trimming cost V 5 bases and J 1 base, with 9 bases left between them.

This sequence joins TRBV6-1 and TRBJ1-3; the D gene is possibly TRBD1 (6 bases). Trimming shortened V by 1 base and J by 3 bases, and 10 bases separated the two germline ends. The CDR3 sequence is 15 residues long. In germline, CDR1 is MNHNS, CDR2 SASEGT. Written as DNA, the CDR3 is TGTGCCAGCAGTGAAGAGTGGACAGTTGGAAACACCATATATTTT. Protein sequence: CASSEEWTVGNTIYF.

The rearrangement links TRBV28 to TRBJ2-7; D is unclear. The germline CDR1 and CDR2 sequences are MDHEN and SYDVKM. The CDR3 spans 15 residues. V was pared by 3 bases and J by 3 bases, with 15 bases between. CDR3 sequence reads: CASSLQGPAGYEQYF. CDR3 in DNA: TGTGCCAGCAGTTTGCAAGGGCCCGCTGGCTACGAGCAGTACTTC.

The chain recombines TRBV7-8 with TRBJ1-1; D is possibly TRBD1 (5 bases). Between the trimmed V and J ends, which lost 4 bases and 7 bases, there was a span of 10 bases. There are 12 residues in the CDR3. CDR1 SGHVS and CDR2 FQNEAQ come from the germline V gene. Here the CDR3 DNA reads TGTGCCAGCAGCTCGTGGGGCAATGAAGCTTTCTTT. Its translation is CASSSWGNEAFF.

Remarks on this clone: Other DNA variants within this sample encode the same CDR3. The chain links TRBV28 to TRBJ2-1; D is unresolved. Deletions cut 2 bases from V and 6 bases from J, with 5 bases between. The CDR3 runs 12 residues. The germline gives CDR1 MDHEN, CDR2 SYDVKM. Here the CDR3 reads CASSLSPNEQFF. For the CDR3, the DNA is TGTGCCAGCAGTTTAAGTCCCAATGAGCAGTTCTTC.